Listed below are T cell receptor beta chains from one sample, sequenced in a study of shared clonotypes between healthy human individuals. Libraries were prepared by immunoSEQ multiplex PCR; TCRdb keeps only in-frame clonotypes and omits some of them. The profile shows a few hundred thousand clones, roughly 84% of them singletons. Input material: memory CD8+ T cells sorted from blood. These receptors were taken from a man younger than 35 in good health. The CDR3 runs from the conserved cysteine through the conserved F or W. Each record gives: clone size, J gene, D gene, V gene, CDR3 DNA, CDR3 protein. The D gene is left open where the match is weak. Size is stated for part of the rows, as once, few or many counts, or as a class when the clone is expanded.

abundance: -
j_gene: TRBJ2-7
d_gene: -
v_gene: TRBV4-1
CDR3nt: TGCGCCAGCAGCCAAGATAGTAAGGTTCTTCCCTACGAGCAGTACTTC
CDR3aa: CASSQDSKVLPYEQYF

abundance: -
j_gene: TRBJ2-2
d_gene: -
v_gene: TRBV10-3
CDR3nt: TGTGCCATCAGTGGGTCCGGGGAGCTGTTTTTT
CDR3aa: CAISGSGELFF

abundance: -
j_gene: TRBJ1-4
d_gene: -
v_gene: TRBV2
CDR3nt: TGTGCCAGCAACCAATGGGTTTATGGAGGGGCTAATGAAAAACTGTTTTTT
CDR3aa: CASNQWVYGGANEKLFF

abundance: few
j_gene: TRBJ1-4
d_gene: -
v_gene: TRBV7-9
CDR3nt: TGTGCCAGCAGCTTTCCGACAGCCACTAATGAAAAACTGTTTTTT
CDR3aa: CASSFPTATNEKLFF

abundance: once
j_gene: TRBJ2-5
d_gene: TRBD1
v_gene: TRBV9
CDR3nt: TGTGCCAGCAGCGGGGGACAGGGCATCCAAGAGACCCAGTACTTC
CDR3aa: CASSGGQGIQETQYF

abundance: -
j_gene: TRBJ2-7
d_gene: TRBD2
v_gene: TRBV27
CDR3nt: TGTGCCAGCAGACTCCTGCGGCTAGCGGGGGCCGAGGGCTACGAGCAGTACTTC
CDR3aa: CASRLLRLAGAEGYEQYF

abundance: many
j_gene: TRBJ2-1
d_gene: TRBD2
v_gene: TRBV10-3
CDR3nt: TGTGCCATCACCAACGGGGGGGCCTACCTCAATGAGCAGTTCTTC
CDR3aa: CAITNGGAYLNEQFF

abundance: -
j_gene: TRBJ2-1
d_gene: TRBD2
v_gene: TRBV9
CDR3nt: TGTGCCAGCAGCGTAGATCTTAGCGGGGGGCCCTACAATGAGCAGTTCTTC
CDR3aa: CASSVDLSGGPYNEQFF

abundance: -
j_gene: TRBJ2-1
d_gene: -
v_gene: TRBV2
CDR3nt: TGTGCCAGCCCGAGGGTCTACAATGAGCAGTTCTTC
CDR3aa: CASPRVYNEQFF

abundance: -
j_gene: TRBJ2-7
d_gene: -
v_gene: TRBV27
CDR3nt: TGTGCCAGCAGTTTACTCGCACAGTACGAGCAGTACTTC
CDR3aa: CASSLLAQYEQYF

abundance: -
j_gene: TRBJ2-5
d_gene: -
v_gene: TRBV4-1
CDR3nt: TGCGCCAGCAGCGCTAGGTTTGGGGAGACCCAGTACTTC
CDR3aa: CASSARFGETQYF

abundance: -
j_gene: TRBJ2-7
d_gene: -
v_gene: TRBV9
CDR3nt: TGTGCCAGCAGCGAGGGTGGCCTAGGGTACGAGCAGTACTTC
CDR3aa: CASSEGGLGYEQYF

abundance: -
j_gene: TRBJ1-2
d_gene: TRBD1
v_gene: TRBV19
CDR3nt: TGTGCCAGTAGCACCGACAGGGGAGGTGGTGGCTACACCTTC
CDR3aa: CASSTDRGGGGYTF

abundance: -
j_gene: TRBJ2-7
d_gene: TRBD2
v_gene: TRBV27
CDR3nt: TGTGCCAGCAGTCCTAGCGGGAGTAATAACGAGCAGTACTTC
CDR3aa: CASSPSGSNNEQYF

abundance: -
j_gene: TRBJ2-3
d_gene: -
v_gene: TRBV10-2
CDR3nt: TGCGCCAGCCAAGGCGATACAGATACGCAGTATTTT
CDR3aa: CASQGDTDTQYF

abundance: once
j_gene: TRBJ2-7
d_gene: TRBD2
v_gene: TRBV5-1
CDR3nt: TGCGCCAGCAGCCCCCGGGAGGGCCAAAGCTCCTACGAGCAGTACTTC
CDR3aa: CASSPREGQSSYEQYF

abundance: -
j_gene: TRBJ2-5
d_gene: -
v_gene: TRBV9
CDR3nt: TGTGCCAGCAGCGTAGTTGGGGAAGGAGAGACCCAGTACTTC
CDR3aa: CASSVVGEGETQYF

abundance: -
j_gene: TRBJ1-2
d_gene: TRBD1
v_gene: TRBV19
CDR3nt: TGTGCCACCGGGACAGGGGTTGGCTACACCTTC
CDR3aa: CATGTGVGYTF

abundance: -
j_gene: TRBJ1-1
d_gene: -
v_gene: TRBV6-1
CDR3nt: TGTGCCAGCAGTGAAATTTGGGAGGTAGGGGTGAACACTGAAGCTTTCTTT
CDR3aa: CASSEIWEVGVNTEAFF